This T cell receptor (beta chain) comes out of a study of control samples from healthy donors and cancer patients. CDR1 and CDR2 from the germline V gene are SGHDT and YYEEEE. Between the trimmed V and J ends, which lost 4 bases and 10 bases, there was a span of 12 bases. The CDR3 runs to 13 residues. The method was immunoSEQ multiplex PCR; TCRdb's version includes in-frame clones alone and lacks a portion of them. Here the sample spans about 18,000 clones, 80% to 90% being singletons. The TCR was taken from a woman between 65 and 79 years old with lung cancer. V usage is TRBV5-6 and J usage is TRBJ1-6; no clear D gene. Source material: PBMCs. The CDR3 sequence: CASSLLWESPLHF. The DNA of the CDR3 is TGTGCCAGCAGCCTACTTTGGGAATCACCCCTCCACTTT.